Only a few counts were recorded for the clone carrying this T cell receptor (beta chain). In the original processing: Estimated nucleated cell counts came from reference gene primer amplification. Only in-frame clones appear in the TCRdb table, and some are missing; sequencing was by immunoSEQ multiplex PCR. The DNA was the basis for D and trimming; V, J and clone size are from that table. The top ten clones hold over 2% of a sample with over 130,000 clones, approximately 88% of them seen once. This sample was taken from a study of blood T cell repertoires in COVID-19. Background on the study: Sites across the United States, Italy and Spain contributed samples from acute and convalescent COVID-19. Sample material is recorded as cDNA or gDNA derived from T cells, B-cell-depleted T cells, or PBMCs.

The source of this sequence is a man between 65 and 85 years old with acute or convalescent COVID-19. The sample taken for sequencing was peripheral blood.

CDR3 region: CAITEDRGSDEQYF. CDR3 nucleotide sequence: TGTGCCATCACCGAAGACAGGGGGTCAGACGAGCAGTACTTC. The V and J genes are TRBV10-3 and TRBJ2-7, with 9 bases fitting TRBD1. CDR1 ENHRY and CDR2 SYGVKD come from the germline V gene. This CDR3 region has 14 residues. Trimming took 7 bases from V and 5 from J; bases not matched to a gene: 9.